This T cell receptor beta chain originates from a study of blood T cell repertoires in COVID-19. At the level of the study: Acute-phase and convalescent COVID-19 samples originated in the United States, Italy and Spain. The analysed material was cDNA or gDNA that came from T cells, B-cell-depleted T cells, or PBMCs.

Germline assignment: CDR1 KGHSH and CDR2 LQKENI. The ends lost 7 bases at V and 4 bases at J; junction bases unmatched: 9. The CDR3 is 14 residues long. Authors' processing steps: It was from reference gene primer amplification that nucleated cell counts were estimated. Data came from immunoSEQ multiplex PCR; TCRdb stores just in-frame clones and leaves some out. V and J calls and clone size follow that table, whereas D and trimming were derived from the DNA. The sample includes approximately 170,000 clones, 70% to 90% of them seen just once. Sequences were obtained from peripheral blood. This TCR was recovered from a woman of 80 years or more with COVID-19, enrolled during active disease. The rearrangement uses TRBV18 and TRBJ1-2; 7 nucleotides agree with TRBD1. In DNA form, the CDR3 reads TGTGCCAGCTTACGTGACAGGGCAGGCTATGGCTACACCTTC. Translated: CASLRDRAGYGYTF.